The rows below give T cell receptor beta chains drawn from one sample of a study of cytomegalovirus exposure and HLA in healthy donors. The method was immunoSEQ multiplex PCR; TCRdb's version includes in-frame clones alone and lacks a portion of them. The sample holds over 150,000 clones; roughly 89% are singletons and the top ten take over 0.8%. The specimen sequenced was PBMCs. The receptors originated from a woman aged 30 to 39 in good health and CMV-seronegative. CDR3s include the opening cysteine and the closing phenylalanine or tryptophan. Fields, in order: J gene, V gene, clone size, D gene, CDR3 DNA, CDR3 protein. A D gene is named only where the DNA matches it firmly. Clone size, where shown, is once, few, many, or a class for clones that have expanded.

TRBJ2-7 TRBV10-1 few . TGCGCCAGCAGTGCATCCTACGAGCAGTACTTC CASSASYEQYF
TRBJ1-2 TRBV7-3 . TRBD1 TGTGCCAGCAGCCCTGACAGGGCCCGGGGAAACTATGGCTACACCTTC CASSPDRARGNYGYTF
TRBJ2-7 TRBV5-4 . . TGTGCCAGCAGCTCCTCGGAGAGGGCCCCCTACGAGCAGTACTTC CASSSSERAPYEQYF
TRBJ1-4 TRBV4-1 few . TGCGCCAGCAGCCAAGAACGGACTAACCGACGGGAAAAACTGTTTTTT CASSQERTNRREKLFF
TRBJ2-1 TRBV13 . TRBD2 TGTGCCAGCGGGAGGGCCGGGGATGAGCAGTTCTTC CASGRAGDEQFF
TRBJ1-2 TRBV18 . TRBD1 TGTGCCAGCTCACCGGGACAGCCGAATTATGGCTACACCTTC CASSPGQPNYGYTF
TRBJ2-1 TRBV19 . . TGTGCCAGTAGTATAGATCTTGCGGGTGAGCAGTTCTTC CASSIDLAGEQFF
TRBJ2-1 TRBV29-1 . TRBD1 TGCAGCGTTGATAGGGGGACAGGGGCTGAGCAGTTCTTC CSVDRGTGAEQFF
TRBJ2-7 TRBV14 . TRBD2 TGTGCCAGCAGCCAAGGATTAGAGGGACTAGCGGGCAACTACGAGCAGTACTTC CASSQGLEGLAGNYEQYF
TRBJ1-1 TRBV2 . . TGTGCCAGCAGCCTCGGGGGGGGGAGGTTAACTGAAGCTTTCTTT CASSLGGGRLTEAFF
TRBJ2-1 TRBV19 . TRBD1 TGTGCCAGTAGCCCCGGACAGGGGAACACGGATGAGCAGTTCTTC CASSPGQGNTDEQFF
TRBJ1-5 TRBV4-2 . . TGTGCCAGCAGCCCATTCGACACAAGCAATCAGCCCCAGCATTTT CASSPFDTSNQPQHF
TRBJ2-7 TRBV6-1 . . TGTGCCAGCAATGGTTACAACCTGTACGAGCAGTACTTC CASNGYNLYEQYF
TRBJ2-1 TRBV2 . TRBD1 TGTGCCAGCACCCGGGACAGGGGTCAGGATGAGCAGTTCTTC CASTRDRGQDEQFF
TRBJ1-5 TRBV7-9 . TRBD1 TGTGCCAGCAGCCCTAGCGCCAAAGGGGGCTTCGGGCAGCCCCAGCATTTT CASSPSAKGGFGQPQHF
TRBJ2-1 TRBV13 . . TGTGCCAGCAGCTTAGGCCGGGGGAAAGTTGAGCAGTTCTTC CASSLGRGKVEQFF
TRBJ1-3 TRBV25-1 . . TGTGCCAGCGGTACGGGGGAACCTGGAAACACCATATATTTT CASGTGEPGNTIYF
TRBJ2-3 TRBV6-6 . TRBD2 TGTGCCAGCAGGAGGACTAGCGGGGGGCCCACAGATACGCAGTATTTT CASRRTSGGPTDTQYF
TRBJ1-1 TRBV11-2 . TRBD1 TGTGCCAGCAGCCGCAGGGCAGGGGGGAACACTGAAGCTTTCTTT CASSRRAGGNTEAFF
TRBJ1-3 TRBV7-9 . . TGTGCCAGCAGCCCCCTTGTCGGTGGAAACACCATATATTTT CASSPLVGGNTIYF
TRBJ1-3 TRBV7-9 . . TGTGCCACCTGGGGGGTCTCTGGAAACACCATATATTTT CATWGVSGNTIYF
TRBJ2-7 TRBV5-5 . . TGTGCCAGCAGCTCCAATGTCGGGTACCGCTCCTACGAGCAGTACTTC CASSSNVGYRSYEQYF
TRBJ1-5 TRBV6-6 . . TGTGCCAGCAGTTACCACAGCTATAGCAATCAGCCCCAGCATTTT CASSYHSYSNQPQHF
TRBJ1-1 TRBV27 few . TGTGCCAGCAGTCCACCCCGAGGGGAAGCTTTCTTT CASSPPRGEAFF
TRBJ2-5 TRBV10-3 . . TGTGCCATCAGTGAGTCGGGGCAGGGGAGGACCCAGTACTTC CAISESGQGRTQYF